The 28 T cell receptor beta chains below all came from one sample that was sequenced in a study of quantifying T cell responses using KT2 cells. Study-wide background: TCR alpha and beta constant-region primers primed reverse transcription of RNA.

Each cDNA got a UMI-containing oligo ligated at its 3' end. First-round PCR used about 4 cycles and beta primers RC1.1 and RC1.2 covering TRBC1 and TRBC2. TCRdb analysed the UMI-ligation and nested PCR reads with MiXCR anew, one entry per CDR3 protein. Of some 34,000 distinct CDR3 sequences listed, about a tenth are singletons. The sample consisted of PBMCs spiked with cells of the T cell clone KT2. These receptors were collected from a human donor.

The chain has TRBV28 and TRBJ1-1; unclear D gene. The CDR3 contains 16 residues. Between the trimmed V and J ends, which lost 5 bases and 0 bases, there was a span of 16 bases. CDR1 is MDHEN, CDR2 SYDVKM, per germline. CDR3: CASSLPSFVMNTEAFF. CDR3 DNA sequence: TGTGCCAGCAGTCTTCCGTCCTTTGTCATGAACACTGAAGCTTTCTTT.

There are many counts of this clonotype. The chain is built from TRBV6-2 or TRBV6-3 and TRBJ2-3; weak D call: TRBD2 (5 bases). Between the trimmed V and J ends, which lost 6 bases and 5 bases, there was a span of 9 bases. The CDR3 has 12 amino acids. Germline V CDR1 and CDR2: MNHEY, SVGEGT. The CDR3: CASSRRRDTQYF. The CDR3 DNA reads TGTGCCAGCAGCCGGAGGAGAGATACGCAGTATTTT.

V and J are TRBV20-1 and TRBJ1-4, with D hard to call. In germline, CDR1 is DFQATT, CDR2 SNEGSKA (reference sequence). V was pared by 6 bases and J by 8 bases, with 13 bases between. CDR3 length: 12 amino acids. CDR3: CSAGRGGEKLFF. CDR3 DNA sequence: TGCAGTGCCGGCCGGGGTGGCGAAAAACTGTTTTTT.

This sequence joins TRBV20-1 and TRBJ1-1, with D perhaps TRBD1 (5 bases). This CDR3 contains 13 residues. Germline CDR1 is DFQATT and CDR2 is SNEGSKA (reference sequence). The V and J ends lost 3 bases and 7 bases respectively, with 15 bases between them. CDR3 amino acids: CSARRGHGSEAFF. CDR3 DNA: TGCAGTGCTAGGAGGGGTCATGGTAGTGAAGCTTTCTTT.

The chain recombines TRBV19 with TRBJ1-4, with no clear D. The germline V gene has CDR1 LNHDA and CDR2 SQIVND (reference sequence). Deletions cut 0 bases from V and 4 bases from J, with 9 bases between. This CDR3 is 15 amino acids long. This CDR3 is CASSIDRRGNEKLFF. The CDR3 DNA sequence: TGTGCCAGTAGTATAGACCGACGGGGTAATGAAAAACTGTTTTTT.

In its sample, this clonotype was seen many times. This chain's CDR3 is CASSEAENTEAFF. The CDR3 DNA is TGTGCCAGCAGTGAAGCGGAGAACACTGAAGCTTTCTTT. The chain is built from TRBV6-1 and TRBJ1-1; D not resolved. This CDR3 has 13 residues. The V end was cut by 0 bases, the J end by 1 base, with 3 bases between. Looked up from germline, CDR1 is MNHNS and CDR2 is SASEGT.

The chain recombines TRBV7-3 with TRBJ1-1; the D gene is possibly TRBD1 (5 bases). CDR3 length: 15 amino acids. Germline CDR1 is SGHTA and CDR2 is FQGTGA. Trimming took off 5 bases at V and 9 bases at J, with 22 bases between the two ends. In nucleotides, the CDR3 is TGTGCCAGCAGCCTCGAGGGCGGACAAGGAGGGAAAGCTTTCTTT. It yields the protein CASSLEGGQGGKAFF.

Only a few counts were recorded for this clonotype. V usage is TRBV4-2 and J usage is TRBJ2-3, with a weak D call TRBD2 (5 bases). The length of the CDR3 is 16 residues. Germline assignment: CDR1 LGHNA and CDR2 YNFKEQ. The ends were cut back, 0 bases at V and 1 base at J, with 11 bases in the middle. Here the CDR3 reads CASSQEAGLGTDTQYF. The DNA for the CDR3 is TGTGCCAGCAGCCAAGAAGCCGGACTGGGCACAGATACGCAGTATTTT.

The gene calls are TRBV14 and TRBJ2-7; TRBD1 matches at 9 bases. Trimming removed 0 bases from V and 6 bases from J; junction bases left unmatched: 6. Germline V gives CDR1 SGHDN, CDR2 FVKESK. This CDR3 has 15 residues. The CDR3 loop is CASSQDSGTGREQYF. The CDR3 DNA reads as TGTGCCAGCAGCCAAGATTCCGGGACAGGGCGCGAGCAGTACTTC.

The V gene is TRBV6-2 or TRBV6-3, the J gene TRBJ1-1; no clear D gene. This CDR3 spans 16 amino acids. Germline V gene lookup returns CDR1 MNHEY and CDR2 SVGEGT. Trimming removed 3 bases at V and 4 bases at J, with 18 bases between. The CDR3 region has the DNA TGTGCCAGCAGTTATCCCGGACCGACGGGGAGCACTGAAGCTTTCTTT. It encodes CASSYPGPTGSTEAFF.

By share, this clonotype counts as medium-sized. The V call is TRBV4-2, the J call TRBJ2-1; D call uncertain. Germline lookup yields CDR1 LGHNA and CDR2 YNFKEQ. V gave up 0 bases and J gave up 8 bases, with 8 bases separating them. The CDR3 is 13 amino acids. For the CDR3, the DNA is TGTGCCAGCAGCCAAGATATACGTCATGAGCAGTTCTTC. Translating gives CASSQDIRHEQFF.

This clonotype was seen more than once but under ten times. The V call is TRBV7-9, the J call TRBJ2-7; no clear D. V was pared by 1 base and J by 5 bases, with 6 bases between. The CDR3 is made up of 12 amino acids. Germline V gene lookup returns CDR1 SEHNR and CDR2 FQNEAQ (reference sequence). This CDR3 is CASSLGNNEQYF. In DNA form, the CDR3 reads TGTGCCAGCAGCTTAGGGAACAACGAGCAGTACTTC.

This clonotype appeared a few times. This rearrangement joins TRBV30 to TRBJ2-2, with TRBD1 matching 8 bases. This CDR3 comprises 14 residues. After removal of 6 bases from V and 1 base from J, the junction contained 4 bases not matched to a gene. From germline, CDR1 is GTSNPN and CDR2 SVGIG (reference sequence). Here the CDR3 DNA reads TGTGCCTGTCCCGGGACAGGGAACACCGGGGAGCTGTTTTTT. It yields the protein CACPGTGNTGELFF. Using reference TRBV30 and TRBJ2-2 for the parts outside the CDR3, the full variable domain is SQTIHQWPATLVQPVGSPLSLECTVEGTSNPNLYWYRQAAGRGLQLLFYSVGIGQISSEVPQNLSASRPQDRQFILSSKKLLLSDSGFYLCACPGTGNTGELFFGEGSRLTVL.

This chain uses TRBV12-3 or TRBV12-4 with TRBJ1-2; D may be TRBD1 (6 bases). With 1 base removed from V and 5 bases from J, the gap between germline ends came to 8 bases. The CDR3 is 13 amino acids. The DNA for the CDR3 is TGTGCCAGCAGTTTAGTAGGGGGATATGGCTACACCTTC. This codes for CASSLVGGYGYTF.

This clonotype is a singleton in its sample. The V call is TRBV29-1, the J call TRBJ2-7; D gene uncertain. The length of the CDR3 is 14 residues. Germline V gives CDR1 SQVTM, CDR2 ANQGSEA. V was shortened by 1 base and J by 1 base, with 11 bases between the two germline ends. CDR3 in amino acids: CSVEVARSSYEQYF. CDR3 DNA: TGCAGCGTTGAAGTGGCGCGGTCTTCCTACGAGCAGTACTTC.

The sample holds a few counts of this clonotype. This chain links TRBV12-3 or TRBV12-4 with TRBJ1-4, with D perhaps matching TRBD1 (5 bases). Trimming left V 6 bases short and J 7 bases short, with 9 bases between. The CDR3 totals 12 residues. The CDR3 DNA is TGTGCCAGCAGCAGGGAGGGTGAAAAACTGTTTTTT. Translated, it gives CASSREGEKLFF.

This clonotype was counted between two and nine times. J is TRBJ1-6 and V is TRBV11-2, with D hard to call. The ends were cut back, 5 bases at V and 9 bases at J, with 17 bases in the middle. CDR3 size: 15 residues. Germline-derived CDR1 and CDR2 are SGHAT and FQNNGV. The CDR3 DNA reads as TGTGCCAGCAGCGGCATTTTGGGGATCGGTTCACCCCTCCACTTT. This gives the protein CASSGILGIGSPLHF.

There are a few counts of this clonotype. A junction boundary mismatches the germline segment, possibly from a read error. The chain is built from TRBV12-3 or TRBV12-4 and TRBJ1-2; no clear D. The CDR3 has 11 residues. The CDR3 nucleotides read TGTGCCAGCAGCCATGGGTATGGCTACAACTTC. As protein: CASSHGYGYNF.

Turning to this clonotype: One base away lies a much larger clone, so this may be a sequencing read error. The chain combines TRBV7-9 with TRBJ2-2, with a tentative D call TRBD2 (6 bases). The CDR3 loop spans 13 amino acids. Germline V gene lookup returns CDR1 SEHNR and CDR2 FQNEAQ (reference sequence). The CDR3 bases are TGTGCCAGCAGACGAGACCACACCGGGGGGCTGTTTTTT. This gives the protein CASRRDHTGGLFF.

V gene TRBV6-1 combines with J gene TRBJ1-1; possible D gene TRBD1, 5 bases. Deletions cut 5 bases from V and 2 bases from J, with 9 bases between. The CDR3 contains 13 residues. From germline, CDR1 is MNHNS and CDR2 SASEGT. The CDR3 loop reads CASSTGFNTEAFF. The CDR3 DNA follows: TGTGCCAGCAGTACAGGTTTTAACACTGAAGCTTTCTTT.

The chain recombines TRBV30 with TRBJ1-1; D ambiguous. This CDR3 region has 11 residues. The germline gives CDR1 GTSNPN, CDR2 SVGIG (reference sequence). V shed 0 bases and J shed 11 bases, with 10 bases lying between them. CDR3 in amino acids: CAWSVGGKAFF. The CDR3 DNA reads TGTGCCTGGAGTGTAGGTGGGAAGGCTTTCTTT.

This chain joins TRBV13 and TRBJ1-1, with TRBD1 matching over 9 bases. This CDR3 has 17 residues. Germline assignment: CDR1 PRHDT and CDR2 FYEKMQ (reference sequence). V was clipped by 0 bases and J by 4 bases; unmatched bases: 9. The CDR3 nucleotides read TGTGCCAGCAGCTTAGGCCGGGGACAGGGTATAGGCACTGAAGCTTTCTTT. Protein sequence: CASSLGRGQGIGTEAFF.

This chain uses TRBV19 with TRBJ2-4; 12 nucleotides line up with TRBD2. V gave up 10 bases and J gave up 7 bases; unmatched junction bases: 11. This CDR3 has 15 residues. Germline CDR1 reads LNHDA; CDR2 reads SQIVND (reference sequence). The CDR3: CATTSLAGGRNIQYF. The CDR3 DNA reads TGTGCCACTACCTCACTAGCGGGGGGAAGGAACATTCAGTACTTC.

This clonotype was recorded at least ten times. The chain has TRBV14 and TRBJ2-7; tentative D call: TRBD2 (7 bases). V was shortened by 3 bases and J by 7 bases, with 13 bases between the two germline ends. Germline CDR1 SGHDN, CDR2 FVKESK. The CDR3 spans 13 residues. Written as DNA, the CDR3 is TGTGCCAGCAGCCATGCGGGGGCAGGGGAGCAGTACTTC. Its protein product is CASSHAGAGEQYF. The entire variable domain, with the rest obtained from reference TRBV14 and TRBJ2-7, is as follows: EAGVTQFPSHSVIEKGQTVTLRCDPISGHDNLYWYRRVMGKEIKFLLHFVKESKQDESGMPNNRFLAERTGGTYSTLKVQPAELEDSGVYFCASSHAGAGEQYFGPGTRLTVT.

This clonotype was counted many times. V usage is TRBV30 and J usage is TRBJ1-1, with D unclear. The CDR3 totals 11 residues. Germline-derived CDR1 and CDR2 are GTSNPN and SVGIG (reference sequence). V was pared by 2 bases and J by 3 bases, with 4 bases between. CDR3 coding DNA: TGTGCCTGGAGTTATGACACTGAAGCTTTCTTT. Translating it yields CAWSYDTEAFF.

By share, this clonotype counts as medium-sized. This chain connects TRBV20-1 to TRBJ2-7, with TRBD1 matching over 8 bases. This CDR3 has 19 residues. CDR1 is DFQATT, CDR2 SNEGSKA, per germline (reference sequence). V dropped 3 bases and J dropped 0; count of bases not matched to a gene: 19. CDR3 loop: CSASPGETGVEFFSYEQYF. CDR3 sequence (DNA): TGCAGTGCTAGCCCCGGGGAGACAGGGGTCGAGTTTTTCTCCTACGAGCAGTACTTC.

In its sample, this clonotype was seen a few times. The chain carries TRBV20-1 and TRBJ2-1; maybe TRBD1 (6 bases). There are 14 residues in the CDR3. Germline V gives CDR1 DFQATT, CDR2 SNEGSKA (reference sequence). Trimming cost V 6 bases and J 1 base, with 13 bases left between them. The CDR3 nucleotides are TGCAGTGCCCCCCGACAGGAATCCTACAATGAGCAGTTCTTC. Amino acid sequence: CSAPRQESYNEQFF.

CDR3 sequence (DNA): TGCAGTGCTAGACATAAATACGAGCAGTACTTC. Residues: CSARHKYEQYF. This rearrangement joins TRBV20-1 to TRBJ2-7; no clear D gene. Germline V gives CDR1 DFQATT, CDR2 SNEGSKA (reference sequence). V shed 2 bases and J shed 4 bases, with 6 bases lying between them. The CDR3 loop spans 11 amino acids.